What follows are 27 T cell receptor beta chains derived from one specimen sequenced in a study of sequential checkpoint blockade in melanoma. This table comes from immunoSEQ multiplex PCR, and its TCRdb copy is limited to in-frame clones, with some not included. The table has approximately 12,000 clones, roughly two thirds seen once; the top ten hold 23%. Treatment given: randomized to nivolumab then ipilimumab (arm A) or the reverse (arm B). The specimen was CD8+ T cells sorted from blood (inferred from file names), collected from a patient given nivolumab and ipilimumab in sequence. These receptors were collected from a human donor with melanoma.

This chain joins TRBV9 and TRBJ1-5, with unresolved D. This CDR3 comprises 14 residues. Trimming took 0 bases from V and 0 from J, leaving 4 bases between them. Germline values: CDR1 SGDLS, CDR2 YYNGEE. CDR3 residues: CASSVDNSNQPQHF. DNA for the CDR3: TGTGCCAGCAGCGTAGATAATAGCAATCAGCCCCAGCATTTT. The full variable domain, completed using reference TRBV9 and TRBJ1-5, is DSGVTQTPKHLITATGQRVTLRCSPRSGDLSVYWYQQSLDQGLQFLIQYYNGEERAKGNILERFSAQQFPDLHSELNLSSLELGDSALYFCASSVDNSNQPQHFGDGTRLSIL.

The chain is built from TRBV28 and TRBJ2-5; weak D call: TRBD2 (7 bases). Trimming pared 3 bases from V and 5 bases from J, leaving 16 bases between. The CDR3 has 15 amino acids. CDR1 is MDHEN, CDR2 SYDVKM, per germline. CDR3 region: CASSFWGGEDETQYF. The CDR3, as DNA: TGTGCCAGCAGTTTTTGGGGGGGCGAGGATGAGACCCAGTACTTC.

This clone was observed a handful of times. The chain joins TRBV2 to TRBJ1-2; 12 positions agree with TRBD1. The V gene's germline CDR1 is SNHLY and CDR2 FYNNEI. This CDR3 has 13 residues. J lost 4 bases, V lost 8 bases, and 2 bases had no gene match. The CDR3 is CASGTGGIYGYTF. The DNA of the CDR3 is TGTGCCAGCGGGACAGGGGGCATCTATGGCTACACCTTC.

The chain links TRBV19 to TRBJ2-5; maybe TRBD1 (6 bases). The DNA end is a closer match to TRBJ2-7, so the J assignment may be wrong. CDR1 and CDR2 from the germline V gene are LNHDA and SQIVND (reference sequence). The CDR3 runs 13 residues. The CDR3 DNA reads TGTGCCAGTAGTATTCAGGGGCCCTACGAGCAGTACTTC. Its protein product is CASSIQGPYEQYF.

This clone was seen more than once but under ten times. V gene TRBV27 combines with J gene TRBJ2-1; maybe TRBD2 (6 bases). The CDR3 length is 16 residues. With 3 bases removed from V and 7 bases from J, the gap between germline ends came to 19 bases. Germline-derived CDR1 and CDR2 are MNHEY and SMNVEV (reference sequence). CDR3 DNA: TGTGCCAGCAGTTTTCTTATAGCGGTCCCAGGGAATGAGCAGTTCTTC. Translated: CASSFLIAVPGNEQFF.

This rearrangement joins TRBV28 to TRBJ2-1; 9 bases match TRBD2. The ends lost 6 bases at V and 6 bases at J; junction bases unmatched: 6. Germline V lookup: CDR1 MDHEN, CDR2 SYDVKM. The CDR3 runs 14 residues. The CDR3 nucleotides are TGTGCCAGCAGCCGTAGCGGGAGCGGCAATGAGCAGTTCTTC. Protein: CASSRSGSGNEQFF.

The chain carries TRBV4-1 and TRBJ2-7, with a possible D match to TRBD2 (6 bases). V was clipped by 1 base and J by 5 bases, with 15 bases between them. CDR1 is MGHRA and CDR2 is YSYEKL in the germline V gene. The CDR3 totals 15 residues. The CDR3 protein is CASSQVETSFHEQYF. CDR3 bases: TGCGCCAGCAGCCAAGTGGAAACTAGCTTCCACGAGCAGTACTTC.

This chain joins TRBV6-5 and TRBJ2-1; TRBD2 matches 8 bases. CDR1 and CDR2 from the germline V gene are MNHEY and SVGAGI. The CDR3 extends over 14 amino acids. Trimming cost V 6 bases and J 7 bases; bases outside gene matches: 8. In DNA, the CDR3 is TGTGCCAGCAGACGAGGGACTAGTCAGAATGAGCAGTTCTTC. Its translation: CASRRGTSQNEQFF.

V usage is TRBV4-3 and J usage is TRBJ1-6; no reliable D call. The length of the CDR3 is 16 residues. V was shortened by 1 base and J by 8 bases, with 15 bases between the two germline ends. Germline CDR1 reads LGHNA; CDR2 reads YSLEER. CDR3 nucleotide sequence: TGCGCCAGCAGCCAAGGATTCGGAGGTGTGGATTCACCCCTCCACTTT. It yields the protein CASSQGFGGVDSPLHF.

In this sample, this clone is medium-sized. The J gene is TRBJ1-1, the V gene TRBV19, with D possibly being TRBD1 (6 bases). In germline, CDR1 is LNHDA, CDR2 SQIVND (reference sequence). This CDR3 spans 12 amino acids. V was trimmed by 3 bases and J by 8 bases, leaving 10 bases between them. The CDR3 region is CASSMDSPEAFF. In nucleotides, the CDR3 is TGTGCCAGTAGTATGGACAGTCCCGAAGCTTTCTTT.

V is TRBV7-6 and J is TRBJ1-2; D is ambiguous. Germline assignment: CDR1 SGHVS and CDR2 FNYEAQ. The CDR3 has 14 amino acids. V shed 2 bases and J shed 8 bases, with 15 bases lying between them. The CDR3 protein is CASSLNIERKGYTF. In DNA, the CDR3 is TGTGCCAGCAGCTTAAACATCGAGAGGAAGGGCTACACCTTC.

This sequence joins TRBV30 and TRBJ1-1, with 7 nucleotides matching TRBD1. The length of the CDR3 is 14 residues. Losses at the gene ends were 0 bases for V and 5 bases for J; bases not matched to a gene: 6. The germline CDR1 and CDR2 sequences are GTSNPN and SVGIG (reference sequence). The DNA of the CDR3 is TGTGCCTGGAGTGTAGATGGGACAGTAACTGAAGCTTTCTTT. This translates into CAWSVDGTVTEAFF.

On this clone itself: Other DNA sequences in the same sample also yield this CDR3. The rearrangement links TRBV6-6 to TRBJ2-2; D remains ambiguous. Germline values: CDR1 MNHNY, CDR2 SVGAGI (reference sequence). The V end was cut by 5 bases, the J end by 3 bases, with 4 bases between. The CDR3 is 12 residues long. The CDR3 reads CASSHHTGELFF. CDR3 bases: TGTGCCAGCAGTCATCACACCGGGGAGCTGTTTTTT.

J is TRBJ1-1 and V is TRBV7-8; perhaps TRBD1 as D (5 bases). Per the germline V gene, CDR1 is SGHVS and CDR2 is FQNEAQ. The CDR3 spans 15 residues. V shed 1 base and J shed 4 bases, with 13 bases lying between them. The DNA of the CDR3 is TGTGCCAGCAGCTTAGGATGGCAGGGAAGCACTGAAGCTTTCTTT. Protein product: CASSLGWQGSTEAFF.

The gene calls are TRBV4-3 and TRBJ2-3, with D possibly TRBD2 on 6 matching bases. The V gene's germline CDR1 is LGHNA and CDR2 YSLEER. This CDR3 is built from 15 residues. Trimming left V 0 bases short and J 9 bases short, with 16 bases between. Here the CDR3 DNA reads TGCGCCAGCAGCCAAGATGGGCGGGGCAGAGGCACGCAGTATTTT. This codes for CASSQDGRGRGTQYF.

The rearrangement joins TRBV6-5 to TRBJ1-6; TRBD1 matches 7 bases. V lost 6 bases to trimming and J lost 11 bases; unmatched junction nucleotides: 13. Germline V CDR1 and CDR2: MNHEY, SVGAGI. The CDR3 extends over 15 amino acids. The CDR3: CASSPPTGAKTPLHF. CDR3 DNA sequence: TGTGCCAGCAGCCCACCTACAGGGGCCAAGACACCCCTCCACTTT.

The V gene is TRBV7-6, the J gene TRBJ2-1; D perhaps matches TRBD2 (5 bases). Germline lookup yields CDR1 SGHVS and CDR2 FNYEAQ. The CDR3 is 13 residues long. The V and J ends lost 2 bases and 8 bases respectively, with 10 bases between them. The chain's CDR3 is CASSLTRPDEQFF. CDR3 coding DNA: TGTGCCAGCAGCTTAACTAGGCCGGATGAGCAGTTCTTC.

The CDR3 is CASSPPGDSAERYF. The CDR3 coding sequence is TGTGCCAGCAGCCCCCCCGGGGACAGTGCCGAGCGGTACTTC. This sequence joins TRBV13 and TRBJ2-5; TRBD1 aligns across 7 bases. Germline CDR1 PRHDT, CDR2 FYEKMQ (reference sequence). The CDR3 runs 14 residues. The trim removed 5 bases at V and 13 bases at J, leaving 16 bases unmatched.

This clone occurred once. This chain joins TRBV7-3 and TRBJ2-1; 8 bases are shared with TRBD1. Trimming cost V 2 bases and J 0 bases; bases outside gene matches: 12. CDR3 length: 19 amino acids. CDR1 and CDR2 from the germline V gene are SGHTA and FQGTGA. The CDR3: CASSLQGALGRSSYNEQFF. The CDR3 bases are TGTGCCAGCAGCTTACAGGGGGCGCTAGGGCGGAGCTCCTACAATGAGCAGTTCTTC.

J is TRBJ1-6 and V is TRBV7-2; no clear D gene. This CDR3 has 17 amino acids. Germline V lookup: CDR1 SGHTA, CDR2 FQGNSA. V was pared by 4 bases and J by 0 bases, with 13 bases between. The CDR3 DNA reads TGTGCCAGCAGCTACACGTTGGGGAGCTCCTATAATTCACCCCTCCACTTT. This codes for CASSYTLGSSYNSPLHF.

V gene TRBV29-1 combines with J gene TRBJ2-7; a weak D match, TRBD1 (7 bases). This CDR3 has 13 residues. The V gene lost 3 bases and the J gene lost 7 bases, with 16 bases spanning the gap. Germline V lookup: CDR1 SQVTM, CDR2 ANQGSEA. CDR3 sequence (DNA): TGCAGCGTTGAGGAGGGGGCTAGGGGGGAGCAGTACTTC. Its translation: CSVEEGARGEQYF.

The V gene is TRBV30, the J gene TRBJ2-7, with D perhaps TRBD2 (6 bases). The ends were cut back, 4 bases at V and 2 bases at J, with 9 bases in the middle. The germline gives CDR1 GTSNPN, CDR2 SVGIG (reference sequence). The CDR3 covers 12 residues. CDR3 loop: CAWNSGTYEQYF. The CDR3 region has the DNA TGTGCCTGGAATAGCGGCACCTACGAGCAGTACTTC. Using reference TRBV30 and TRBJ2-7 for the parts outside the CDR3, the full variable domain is SQTIHQWPATLVQPVGSPLSLECTVEGTSNPNLYWYRQAAGRGLQLLFYSVGIGQISSEVPQNLSASRPQDRQFILSSKKLLLSDSGFYLCAWNSGTYEQYFGPGTRLTVT.

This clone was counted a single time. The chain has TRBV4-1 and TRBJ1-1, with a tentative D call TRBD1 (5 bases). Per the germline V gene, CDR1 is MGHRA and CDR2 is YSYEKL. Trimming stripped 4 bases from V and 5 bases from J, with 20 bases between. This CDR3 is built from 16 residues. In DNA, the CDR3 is TGCGCCAGCAGCCCCGAACTGGGGCTCGGGAGGACTGAAGCTTTCTTT. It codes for CASSPELGLGRTEAFF.

The DNA for the CDR3 is TGTGCCAGCAGTCCTATCGGGGACAGCAAAGAGACCCAGTACTTC. Amino acid sequence: CASSPIGDSKETQYF. V usage is TRBV28 and J usage is TRBJ2-5, with 7 bases that match TRBD1. The CDR3 sequence is 15 residues long. Trimming took 5 bases from V and 3 from J; bases not matched to a gene: 9. Germline V gene lookup returns CDR1 MDHEN and CDR2 SYDVKM. The whole variable domain, filled in from reference TRBV28 and TRBJ2-5, reads DVKVTQSSRYLVKRTGEKVFLECVQDMDHENMFWYRQDPGLGLRLIYFSYDVKMKEKGDIPEGYSVSREKKERFSLILESASTNQTSMYLCASSPIGDSKETQYFGPGTRLLVL.

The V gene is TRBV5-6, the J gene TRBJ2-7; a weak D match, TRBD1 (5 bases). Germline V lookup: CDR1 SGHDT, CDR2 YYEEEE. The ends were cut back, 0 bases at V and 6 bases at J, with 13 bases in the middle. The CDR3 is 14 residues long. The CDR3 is CASSLEVRAAEQYF. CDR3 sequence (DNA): TGTGCCAGCAGCTTGGAGGTCAGGGCGGCCGAGCAGTACTTC.

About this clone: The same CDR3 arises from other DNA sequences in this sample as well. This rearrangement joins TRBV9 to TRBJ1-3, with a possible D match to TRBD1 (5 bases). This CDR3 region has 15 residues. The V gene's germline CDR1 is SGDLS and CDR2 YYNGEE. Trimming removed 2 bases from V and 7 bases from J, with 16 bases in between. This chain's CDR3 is CASSVRASGGNTIYF. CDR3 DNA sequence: TGTGCCAGCAGCGTCCGTGCCTCGGGGGGGAACACCATATATTTT.

The CDR3 sequence: CSVETASGAYYEQYF. For the CDR3, the DNA is TGCAGCGTTGAAACCGCTAGCGGGGCCTACTACGAGCAGTACTTC. The chain links TRBV29-1 to TRBJ2-5, with 9 bases lining up with TRBD2. The DNA end is more similar to TRBJ2-7, so the J call may be wrong. This CDR3 spans 15 amino acids. Looked up from germline, CDR1 is SQVTM and CDR2 is ANQGSEA.